Presented here are 7 T cell receptor beta chains from one specimen sequenced in a study of T-cell memory formation after mild COVID-19. TCRdb ran MiXCR on the 5' RACE reads and lists one entry per CDR3 protein. Of around 260,000 distinct CDR3 sequences in the sample, around 15% are singletons; the top ten hold roughly a fifth. Source material: PBMCs or a T cell subset sorted from them (not recorded which). The receptors derive from a man aged 18 to 30 who had mild COVID-19 (a few samples of this study predate the infection). Cell type and time point are not known.

In this sample, this clonotype turned up a few times. The V gene is TRBV12-3 or TRBV12-4, the J gene TRBJ1-2; no firm D call. CDR3 length: 12 residues. V was clipped by 6 bases and J by 2 bases, with 7 bases between them. For the CDR3, the DNA is TGTGCCAGCAGAAGCGCCAACTATGGCTACACCTTC. Translation gives CASRSANYGYTF.

This rearrangement joins TRBV6-1 to TRBJ2-5; weak D call: TRBD1 (6 bases). Germline V CDR1 and CDR2: MNHNS, SASEGT. With 5 bases removed from V and 5 bases from J, the gap between germline ends came to 12 bases. The length of the CDR3 is 13 residues. The CDR3 nucleotides read TGTGCCAGCAGTTATTCAGGGGACGAGACCCAGTACTTC. Encoded protein: CASSYSGDETQYF.

The CDR3 loop reads CASSIGGGLYGYTF. CDR3 bases: TGTGCCAGTAGTATAGGCGGAGGGTTATATGGCTACACCTTC. The rearrangement joins TRBV19 to TRBJ1-2; D remains unclear. Germline V gives CDR1 LNHDA, CDR2 SQIVND (reference sequence). V was shortened by 1 base and J by 5 bases, with 11 bases between the two germline ends. This CDR3 contains 14 residues.

This clonotype was recorded a few times. This chain uses TRBV10-3 with TRBJ1-6, with D uncertain. Germline assignment: CDR1 ENHRY and CDR2 SYGVKD. V lost 3 bases, J lost 9 bases, and 9 bases lay in between. The CDR3 extends over 13 amino acids. For the CDR3, the DNA is TGTGCCATCAGTGATACGAGGTCTTCACCCCTCCACTTT. Its protein is CAISDTRSSPLHF.

The chain joins TRBV5-5 to TRBJ2-4; perhaps TRBD1 as D (6 bases). There are 16 residues in the CDR3. Trimming removed 4 bases at V and 6 bases at J, with 20 bases between. The germline V gene has CDR1 SGHKS and CDR2 YYEKEE (reference sequence). The CDR3, as DNA: TGTGCCAGCAGCGGACAGCCAGACCCTGGAGGAAACATTCAGTACTTC. Amino acids: CASSGQPDPGGNIQYF.

In its sample, this clonotype was seen a few times. The chain is built from TRBV6-5 and TRBJ2-1; TRBD1 matches at 7 bases. The CDR3 has 16 residues. Germline CDR1 and CDR2: MNHEY and SVGAGI. V was pared by 6 bases and J by 0 bases, with 8 bases of the junction left unmatched. As DNA, the CDR3 is TGTGCCAGCAGATCACCGGACAGGAGCTCCTACAATGAGCAGTTCTTC. Protein: CASRSPDRSSYNEQFF.

The DNA of the CDR3 is TGCGCCAGCAGCACCGGGACAGGGGGCGTCAAGACCCAGTACTTC. Its translation is CASSTGTGGVKTQYF. J is TRBJ2-5 and V is TRBV5-1; 12 nucleotides line up with TRBD1. This CDR3 spans 15 amino acids. Germline trimming cut 4 bases from V and 6 bases from J; bases unmatched to any gene: 7. Germline V gene lookup returns CDR1 SGHRS and CDR2 YFSETQ.